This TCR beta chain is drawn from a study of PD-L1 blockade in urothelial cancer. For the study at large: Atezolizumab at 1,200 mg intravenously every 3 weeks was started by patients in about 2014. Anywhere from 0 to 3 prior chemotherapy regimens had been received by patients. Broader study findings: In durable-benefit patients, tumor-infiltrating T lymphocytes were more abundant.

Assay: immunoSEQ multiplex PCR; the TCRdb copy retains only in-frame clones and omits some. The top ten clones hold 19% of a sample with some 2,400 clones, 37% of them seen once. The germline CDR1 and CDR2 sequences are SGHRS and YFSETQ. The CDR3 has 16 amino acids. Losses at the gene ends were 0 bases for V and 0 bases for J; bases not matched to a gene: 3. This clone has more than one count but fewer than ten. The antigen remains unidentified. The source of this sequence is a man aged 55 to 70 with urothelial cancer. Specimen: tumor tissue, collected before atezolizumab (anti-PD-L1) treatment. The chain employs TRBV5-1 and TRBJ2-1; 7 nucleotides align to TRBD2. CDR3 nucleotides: TGCGCCAGCAGCTTGGGGTCGGGGGGCTCCTACAATGAGCAGTTCTTC. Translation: CASSLGSGGSYNEQFF.